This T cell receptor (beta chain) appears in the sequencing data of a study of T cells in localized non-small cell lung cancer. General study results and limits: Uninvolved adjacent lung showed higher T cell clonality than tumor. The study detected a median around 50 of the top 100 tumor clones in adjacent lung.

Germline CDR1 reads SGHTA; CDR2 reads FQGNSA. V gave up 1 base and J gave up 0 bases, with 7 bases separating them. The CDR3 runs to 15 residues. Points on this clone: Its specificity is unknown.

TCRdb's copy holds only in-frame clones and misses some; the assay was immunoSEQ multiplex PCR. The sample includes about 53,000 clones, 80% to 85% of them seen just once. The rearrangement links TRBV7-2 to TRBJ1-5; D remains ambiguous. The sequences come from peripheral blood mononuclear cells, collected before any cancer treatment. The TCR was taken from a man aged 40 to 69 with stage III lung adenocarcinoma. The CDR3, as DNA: TGTGCCAGCAGCTTAGTGGCAGATAGCAATCAGCCCCAGCATTTT. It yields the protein CASSLVADSNQPQHF.